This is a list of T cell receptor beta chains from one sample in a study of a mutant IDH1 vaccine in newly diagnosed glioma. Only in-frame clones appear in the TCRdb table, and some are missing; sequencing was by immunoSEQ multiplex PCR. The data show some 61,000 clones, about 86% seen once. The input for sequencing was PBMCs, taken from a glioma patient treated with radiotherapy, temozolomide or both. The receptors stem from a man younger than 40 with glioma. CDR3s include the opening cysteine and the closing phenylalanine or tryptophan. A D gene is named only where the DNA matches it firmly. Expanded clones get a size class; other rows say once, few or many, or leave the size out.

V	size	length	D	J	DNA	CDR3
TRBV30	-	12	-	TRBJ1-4	TGTGCCTGGACGGGCCCCGGAGAAAAACTGTTTTTT	CAWTGPGEKLFF
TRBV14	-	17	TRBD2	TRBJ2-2	TGTGCCAGCAGCCCCCTCACCGGGGGGAGCCTCACCGGGGAGCTGTTTTTT	CASSPLTGGSLTGELFF
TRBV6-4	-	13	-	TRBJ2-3	TGTGCCGGCAGTGAAAGCCACAGATCCTTAGGGTATTTT	CAGSESHRSLGYF
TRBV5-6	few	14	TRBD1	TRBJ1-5	TGTGCCAGCAGCCTAGGACAGGGGGCAAGGCCCCAGCATTTT	CASSLGQGARPQHF
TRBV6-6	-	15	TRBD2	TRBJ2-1	TGTGCCAGCAGTTTCACGGGGGGAGCTTACAATGAGCAGTTCTTC	CASSFTGGAYNEQFF
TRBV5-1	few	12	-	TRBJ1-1	TGCGCCAGCGGAAAGGGACCCACTGAAGCTTTCTTT	CASGKGPTEAFF
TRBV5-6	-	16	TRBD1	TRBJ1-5	TGTGCCAGCAGCTTGGGGAGGACAGGGGGCAACCAGCCCCAGCATTTT	CASSLGRTGGNQPQHF
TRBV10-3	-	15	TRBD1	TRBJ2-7	TGTGCCATCAGCGGGACAGGGGGCGGTATCTACGAGCAGTACTTC	CAISGTGGGIYEQYF
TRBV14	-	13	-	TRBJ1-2	TGTGCCAGCAGCAGGACAGAGGACTATGGCTACACCTTC	CASSRTEDYGYTF
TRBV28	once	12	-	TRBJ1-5	TGTGCCAGCAGTTTCTCGAATCAGCCCCAGCATTTT	CASSFSNQPQHF
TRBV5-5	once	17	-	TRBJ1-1	TGTGCCAGCAGCTTGCGGGGGGCTGGAAGTCTGGACACTGAAGCTTTCTTT	CASSLRGAGSLDTEAFF
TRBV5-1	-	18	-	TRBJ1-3	TGCGCCAGCAGCTTGGCAGTATTCGGGGGTACTTCTGGAAACACCATATATTTT	CASSLAVFGGTSGNTIYF
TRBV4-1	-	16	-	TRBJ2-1	TGCGCCAGCAGCCAAGAAGGCCTAGCGGACAGAGGGGAGCAGTTCTTC	CASSQEGLADRGEQFF
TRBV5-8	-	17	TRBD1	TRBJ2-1	TGTGCCAGCAGCTTGGGACAGGGTATAATTTCGTACAATGAGCAGTTCTTC	CASSLGQGIISYNEQFF
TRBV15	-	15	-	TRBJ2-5	TGTGCCACCAGCAGAGATCCAGGGTTCGGTAAGACCCAGTACTTC	CATSRDPGFGKTQYF
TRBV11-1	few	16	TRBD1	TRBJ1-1	TGTGCCAGCAGCTTGGGACAGGGAAAAATGAACACTGAAGCTTTCTTT	CASSLGQGKMNTEAFF
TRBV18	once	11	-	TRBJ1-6	TGTGCCAGCTCACAAGATTCACCCCTCCACTTT	CASSQDSPLHF
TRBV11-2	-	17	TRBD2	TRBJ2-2	TGTGCCAGCAGCTTAGAAATGCTAGCGGGGAGGACCGGGGAGCTGTTTTTT	CASSLEMLAGRTGELFF
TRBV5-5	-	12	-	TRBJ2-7	TGTGCCAGCAGCTTGACAGGTTACGAGCAGTACTTC	CASSLTGYEQYF
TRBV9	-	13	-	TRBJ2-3	TGTGCCAGCAGCCCTAGCGGCACAGATACGCAGTATTTT	CASSPSGTDTQYF
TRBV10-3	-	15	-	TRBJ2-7	TGTGCCATCAGTGAGCCGGACCGGGGTAGGTACGAGCAGTACTTC	CAISEPDRGRYEQYF
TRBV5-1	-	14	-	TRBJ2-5	TGCGCCAGCAGCTTGGGCGCGGGCCAAGAGACCCAGTACTTC	CASSLGAGQETQYF
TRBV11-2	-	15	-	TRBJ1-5	TGTGCCAGCAGCTTAGACAGGGGTAGCAATCAGCCCCAGCATTTT	CASSLDRGSNQPQHF
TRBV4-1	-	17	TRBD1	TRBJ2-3	TGCGCCAGCAGCCAAGTCCATGGACAGGGAGCAACAGATACGCAGTATTTT	CASSQVHGQGATDTQYF
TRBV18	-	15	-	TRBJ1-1	TGTGCCAGCTCACCGACATTGGGGAAAGACACTGAAGCTTTCTTT	CASSPTLGKDTEAFF
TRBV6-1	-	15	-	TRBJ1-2	TGTGCCAGCAGTACCGCCCCCGGGGTGTCGTGGGGCTACACCTTC	CASSTAPGVSWGYTF
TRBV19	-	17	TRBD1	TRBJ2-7	TGTGCCAGTAGTATAGATTTTGGGACAGCCGAGCCTTACGAGCAGTACTTC	CASSIDFGTAEPYEQYF
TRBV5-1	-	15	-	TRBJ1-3	TGCGCCAGCAGCCCAGGAGTAGCCTCTGGAAACACCATATATTTT	CASSPGVASGNTIYF
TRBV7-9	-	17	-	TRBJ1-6	TGTGCCAGCAGCTTTGACAGTCAAACATCCTATAATTCACCCCTCCACTTT	CASSFDSQTSYNSPLHF
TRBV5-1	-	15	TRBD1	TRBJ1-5	TGCGCCAGCAGCTTGACAGGGGGGATCAATCAGCCCCAGCATTTT	CASSLTGGINQPQHF
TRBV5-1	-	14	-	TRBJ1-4	TGCGCCAGCAGCACCGCGGAGCCTAATGAAAAACTGTTTTTT	CASSTAEPNEKLFF
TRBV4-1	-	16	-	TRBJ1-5	TGCGCCAGCAGCCGAGACCGCTTTCCAGGCAATCAGCCCCAGCATTTT	CASSRDRFPGNQPQHF
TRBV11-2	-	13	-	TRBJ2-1	TGTGCCAGCAGCTTAGCCAGGGGCATTGAGCAGTTCTTC	CASSLARGIEQFF
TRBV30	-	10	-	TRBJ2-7	TGTGCCTGTCACAGGGACGAGCAGTACTTC	CACHRDEQYF
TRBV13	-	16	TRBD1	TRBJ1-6	TGTGCCAGCAGCTCCTCAGAGCAGGACAGGGATTCACCCCTCCACTTT	CASSSSEQDRDSPLHF
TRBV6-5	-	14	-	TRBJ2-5	TGTGCCAGCAGTTACTCATCGCCATCAGAGACCCAGTACTTC	CASSYSSPSETQYF
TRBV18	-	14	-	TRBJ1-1	TGTGCCAGCTCACGCGACAGGCTGAACACTGAAGCTTTCTTT	CASSRDRLNTEAFF
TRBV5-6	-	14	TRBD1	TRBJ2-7	TGTGCCAGCACTGGACAGGTGAAACGAGACGAGCAGTACTTC	CASTGQVKRDEQYF
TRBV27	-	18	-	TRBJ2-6	TGTGCCAGCAGCCGCCAGGGTTACTTAAAGTCTGGGGCCAACGTCCTGACTTTC	CASSRQGYLKSGANVLTF
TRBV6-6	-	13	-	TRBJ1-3	TGTGCCAGCAGTTCAGCATCTGGAAACACCATATATTTT	CASSSASGNTIYF
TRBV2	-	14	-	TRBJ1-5	TGTGCCAGCAGTTTTTCAGTTAGCAATCAGCCCCAGCATTTT	CASSFSVSNQPQHF
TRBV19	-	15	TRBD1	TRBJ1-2	TGTGCCAGTAAACGAACCAGGGGGGGAGAGAGTGGCTACACCTTC	CASKRTRGGESGYTF
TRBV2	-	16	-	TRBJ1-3	TGTGCCAGCAGTGTAGTTCAGCTCCTCTCTGGAAACACCATATATTTT	CASSVVQLLSGNTIYF
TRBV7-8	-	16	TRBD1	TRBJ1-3	TGTGCCAGCAGCACGGACAGGGTCGTATCTGGAAACACCATATATTTT	CASSTDRVVSGNTIYF
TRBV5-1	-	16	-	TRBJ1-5	TGCGCCAGCAGCTTGGGGGGGCTTCTTGGCAATCAGCCCCAGCATTTT	CASSLGGLLGNQPQHF
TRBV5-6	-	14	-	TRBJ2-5	TGTGCCAGCAGCTTGGTGGGGGTGCAAGAGACCCAGTACTTC	CASSLVGVQETQYF
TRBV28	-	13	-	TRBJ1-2	TGTGCCAGCAGCCTGATGGGGGAATATGGCTACACCTTC	CASSLMGEYGYTF
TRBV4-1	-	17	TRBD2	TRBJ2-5	TGCGCCAGCAGCCCACCACATGGGACTAGCGGGGGAGAGACCCAGTACTTC	CASSPPHGTSGGETQYF
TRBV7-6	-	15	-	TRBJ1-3	TGTGCCAGCAGCTTAGGGACACTCTCTGGAAACACCATATATTTT	CASSLGTLSGNTIYF
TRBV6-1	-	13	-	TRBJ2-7	TGTGCCAGCAGTGAACACGGGGACTACGAGCAGTACTTC	CASSEHGDYEQYF
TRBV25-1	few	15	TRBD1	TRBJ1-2	TGTGCCAGCAGTGAATGGTACAGGGGGATAGGTGGCTACACCTTC	CASSEWYRGIGGYTF
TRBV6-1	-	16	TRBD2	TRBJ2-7	TGTGCCAGCAGTGAGACGGGACTAGCGGGATTGGGGGAGCGGTACTTC	CASSETGLAGLGERYF
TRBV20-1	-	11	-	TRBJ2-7	TGCAGTGCGTTTCCCCGGTACGAGCAGTACTTC	CSAFPRYEQYF
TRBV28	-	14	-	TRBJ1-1	TGTGCCAGCAGTTGGGGACACCTGAACACTGAAGCTTTCTTT	CASSWGHLNTEAFF
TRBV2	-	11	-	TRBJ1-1	TGTGCCAGCAGGGATAACAGGGTGACTTTCTTT	CASRDNRVTFF
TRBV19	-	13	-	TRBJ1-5	TGTGCCAGTAGTATAGCTACCGATCAGCCCCAGCATTTT	CASSIATDQPQHF
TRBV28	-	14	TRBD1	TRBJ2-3	TGTGCCAGCAGCTCGACAGGGGGTGCAGATACGCAGTATTTT	CASSSTGGADTQYF
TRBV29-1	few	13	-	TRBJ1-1	TGCAGCGGGGCCGGGACCTCGATCACTGAAGCTTTCTTT	CSGAGTSITEAFF
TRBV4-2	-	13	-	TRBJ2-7	TGTGCCAGCAGCCAAGTTCAGGGTTACGAGCAGTACTTC	CASSQVQGYEQYF
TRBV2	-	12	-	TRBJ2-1	TGTGCCAGCAGTTCCGACCGCAATGAGCAGTTCTTC	CASSSDRNEQFF